This TCR beta chain was sequenced during a study of CD4 T cells in relation to SARS-CoV-2 and coronaviruses. Study information: ViraFEST: approximately ten-day antigen culture of PBMCs, then TCR beta CDR3 sequencing. Broader study findings: Compared with monoreactive clones, crossreactive clones showed significantly weaker SARS-CoV-2 expansion. Roughly 69% of donors had memory CD4+ clonotypes crossrecognizing SARS-CoV-2 and common cold coronavirus spike.

Comments on this clone: Its antigen is still unknown.

Per germline, CDR1 SGHRS and CDR2 YFSETQ. Losses at the gene ends were 4 bases for V and 5 bases for J; bases not matched to a gene: 17. This CDR3 has 18 amino acids. The method was immunoSEQ multiplex PCR; TCRdb's version includes in-frame clones alone and lacks a portion of them. The table lists approximately 22,000 clones, about 70% of them singletons. Unexposed donor CD4+ T cells date from 2011-2018, before the COVID-19 pandemic. The cells were cultured for about ten days before CD4+ T cells were isolated. As cell numbers allowed, unexposed-donor CD4+ T cells faced SARS-CoV-2 S/N and four cold-coronavirus spikes.

Input material: CD4+ T cells from PBMCs, cultured in vitro. The V and J genes are TRBV5-1 and TRBJ2-1, with 8 bases lining up with TRBD2. The receptor comes from a human donor in good health. The CDR3 sequence: CASSTGGGARTTNNEQFF. CDR3 bases: TGCGCCAGCAGCACGGGAGGGGGGGCCCGGACTACCAACAATGAGCAGTTCTTC.